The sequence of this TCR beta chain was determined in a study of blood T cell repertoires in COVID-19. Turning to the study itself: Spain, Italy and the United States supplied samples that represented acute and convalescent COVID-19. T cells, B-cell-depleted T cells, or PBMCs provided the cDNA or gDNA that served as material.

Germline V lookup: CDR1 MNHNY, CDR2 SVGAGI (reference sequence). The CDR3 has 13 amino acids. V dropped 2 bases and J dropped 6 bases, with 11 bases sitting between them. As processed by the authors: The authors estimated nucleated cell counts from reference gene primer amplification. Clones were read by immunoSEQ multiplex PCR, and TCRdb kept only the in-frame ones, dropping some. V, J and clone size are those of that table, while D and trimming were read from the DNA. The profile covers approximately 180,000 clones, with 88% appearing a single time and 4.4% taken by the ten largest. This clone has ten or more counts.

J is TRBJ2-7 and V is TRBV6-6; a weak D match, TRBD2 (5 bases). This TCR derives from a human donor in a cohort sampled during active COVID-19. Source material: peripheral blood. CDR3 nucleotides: TGTGCCAGCAGTTACGACGGGGTCAGCGAGCAGTACTTC. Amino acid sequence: CASSYDGVSEQYF.